These 9 T cell receptor beta chains were all obtained from the same sample, sequenced in a study of OX40 agonist ivuxolimab in advanced cancers. The table came from immunoSEQ multiplex PCR; TCRdb's copy has only in-frame clones and leaves some out. In the table there are under 100,000 clones, around 93% of which are singletons. The source material was CD4+ or CD8+ T cells sorted from blood, sampled in a trial of the OX40 agonist ivuxolimab. These receptors originate from an adult with an advanced solid tumor such as melanoma, head and neck, liver or kidney cancer.

The chain recombines TRBV28 with TRBJ1-1, with D possibly TRBD1 on 5 matching bases. Germline V gene data show CDR1 as MDHEN and CDR2 as SYDVKM. The CDR3 is 13 residues long. V was clipped by 5 bases and J by 9 bases, with 16 bases between them. The DNA for the CDR3 is TGTGCCAGCAGTGTGCGTTGGCAGGACAAAGCTTTCTTT. Encoded protein: CASSVRWQDKAFF.

This clone appeared once. V gene TRBV12-5 combines with J gene TRBJ2-2, with D uncertain. The V gene lost 1 base and the J gene lost 8 bases, with 14 bases spanning the gap. The CDR3 is 15 amino acids. From germline, CDR1 is LGHNT and CDR2 FRNRAP. CDR3: CASGLGPPSLGELFF. CDR3 nucleotide sequence: TGTGCTAGTGGTTTGGGACCGCCATCATTGGGGGAGCTGTTTTTT.

The chain couples TRBV6-5 to TRBJ2-7; D may be TRBD1 (6 bases). In germline, CDR1 is MNHEY, CDR2 SVGAGI. This CDR3 has 13 residues. V was shortened by 10 bases and J by 2 bases, with 15 bases between the two germline ends. The DNA for the CDR3 is TGTGCCACCAGGGGACCTGCCACCTACGAGCAGTACTTC. Protein: CATRGPATYEQYF.

The gene calls are TRBV5-1 and TRBJ2-7, with D possibly being TRBD2 (6 bases). V lost 0 bases and J lost 2, with 15 bases in between. The CDR3 is 16 amino acids. Germline V gene lookup returns CDR1 SGHRS and CDR2 YFSETQ. This CDR3 is CASSLAGGHRAYEQYF. CDR3 bases: TGCGCCAGCAGCTTGGCCGGGGGTCATCGGGCCTACGAGCAGTACTTC.

V and J are TRBV6-1 and TRBJ2-5; 8 bases agree with TRBD2. V gave up 1 base and J gave up 4 bases; unmatched junction bases: 5. CDR1 is MNHNS, CDR2 SASEGT, per germline. The CDR3 is 15 amino acids. The CDR3 sequence is CASSEGATSGETQYF. CDR3 DNA sequence: TGTGCCAGCAGTGAAGGGGCTACTAGCGGAGAGACCCAGTACTTC.

This sequence joins TRBV11-3 and TRBJ1-2; 9 bases map to TRBD1. V dropped 5 bases and J dropped 7; count of bases not matched to a gene: 5. Germline assignment: CDR1 SGHNT and CDR2 YENEEA. The CDR3 is made up of 13 amino acids. In DNA, the CDR3 is TGTGCCAGCAGCCGGGACAGGGTTGCTGGCTACACCTTC. Translation gives CASSRDRVAGYTF.

DNA of the CDR3: TGTGCCAGCAGCGAAAGGACAGCCGACGAGCAGTACTTC. It encodes CASSERTADEQYF. The chain couples TRBV9 to TRBJ2-7; weak D call: TRBD1 (6 bases). This CDR3 contains 13 residues. The V gene lost 3 bases and the J gene lost 5 bases, with 12 bases spanning the gap. CDR1 is SGDLS and CDR2 is YYNGEE in the germline V gene.

The J gene is TRBJ1-2, the V gene TRBV6-6, with 9 bases that match TRBD1. The CDR3 length is 16 residues. CDR1 and CDR2 (germline): MNHNY, SVGAGI (reference sequence). With 2 bases clipped from V and 0 bases from J, the junction kept 4 bases outside the gene matches. The CDR3 is CASSYLQGAANYGYTF. The CDR3 DNA sequence: TGTGCCAGCAGTTACCTACAGGGGGCGGCTAACTATGGCTACACCTTC.

The chain's CDR3 is CASSVVKGFSTGEQYF. The CDR3 nucleotides read TGTGCCAGCAGCGTTGTGAAGGGGTTCTCTACGGGGGAGCAGTACTTC. V usage is TRBV7-2 and J usage is TRBJ2-7; the D call may be TRBD1 or TRBD2 (5 bases each). Trimming shortened V by 5 bases and J by 7 bases, and 24 bases separated the two germline ends. This CDR3 comprises 16 residues. The germline gives CDR1 SGHTA, CDR2 FQGNSA.